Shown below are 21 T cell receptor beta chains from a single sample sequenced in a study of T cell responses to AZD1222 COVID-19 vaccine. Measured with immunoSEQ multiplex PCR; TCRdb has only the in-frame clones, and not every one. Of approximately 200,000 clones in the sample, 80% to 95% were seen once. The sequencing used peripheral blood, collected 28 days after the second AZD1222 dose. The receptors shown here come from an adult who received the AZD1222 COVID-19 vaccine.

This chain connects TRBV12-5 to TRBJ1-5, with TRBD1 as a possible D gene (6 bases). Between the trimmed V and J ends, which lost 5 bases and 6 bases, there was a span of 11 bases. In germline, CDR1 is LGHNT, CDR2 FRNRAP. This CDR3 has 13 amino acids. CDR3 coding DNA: TGTGCTAGTGGTCAGCAGGGGTTTCAGCCCCAGCATTTT. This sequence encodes CASGQQGFQPQHF.

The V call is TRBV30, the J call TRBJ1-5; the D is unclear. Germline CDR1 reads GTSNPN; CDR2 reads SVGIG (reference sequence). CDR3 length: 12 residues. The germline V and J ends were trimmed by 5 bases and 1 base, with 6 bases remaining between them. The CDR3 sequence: CAWDDSNQPQHF. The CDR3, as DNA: TGTGCCTGGGATGACAGCAATCAGCCCCAGCATTTT.

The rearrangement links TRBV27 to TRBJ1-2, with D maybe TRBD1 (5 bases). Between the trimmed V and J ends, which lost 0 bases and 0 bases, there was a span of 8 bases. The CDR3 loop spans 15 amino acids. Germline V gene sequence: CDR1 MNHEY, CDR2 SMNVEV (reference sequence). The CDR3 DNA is TGTGCCAGCAGTTTATCCTCGGGGGCTAACTATGGCTACACCTTC. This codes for CASSLSSGANYGYTF.

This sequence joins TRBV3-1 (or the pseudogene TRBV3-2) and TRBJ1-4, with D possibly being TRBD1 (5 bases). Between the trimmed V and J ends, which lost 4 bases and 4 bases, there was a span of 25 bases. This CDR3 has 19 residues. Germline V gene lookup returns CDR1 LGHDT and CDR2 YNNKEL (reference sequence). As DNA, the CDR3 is TGTGCCAGCAGCCCCCACTATGGCCGAATCGGGGACCATAATGAAAAACTGTTTTTT. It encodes CASSPHYGRIGDHNEKLFF.

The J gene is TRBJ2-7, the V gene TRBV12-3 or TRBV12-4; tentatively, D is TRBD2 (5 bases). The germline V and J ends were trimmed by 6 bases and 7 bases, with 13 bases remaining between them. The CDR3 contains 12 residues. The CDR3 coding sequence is TGTGCCAGCAGCCCCGGACTGGGGGAGCAGTACTTC. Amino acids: CASSPGLGEQYF.

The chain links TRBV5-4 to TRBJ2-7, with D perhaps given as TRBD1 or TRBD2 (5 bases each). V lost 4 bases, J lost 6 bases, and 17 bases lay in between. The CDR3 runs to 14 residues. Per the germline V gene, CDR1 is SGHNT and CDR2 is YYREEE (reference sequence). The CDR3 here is CASSRGTLTSEQYF. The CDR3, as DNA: TGTGCCAGCAGCCGTGGGACCCTAACCTCCGAGCAGTACTTC.

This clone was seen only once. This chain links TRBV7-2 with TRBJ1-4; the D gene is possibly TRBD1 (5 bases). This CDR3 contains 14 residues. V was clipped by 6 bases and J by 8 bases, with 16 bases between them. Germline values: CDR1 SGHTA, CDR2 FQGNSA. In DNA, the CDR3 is TGTGCCAGCAGTTACGGGGGAGGTCGGGAAAAACTGTTTTTT. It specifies CASSYGGGREKLFF.

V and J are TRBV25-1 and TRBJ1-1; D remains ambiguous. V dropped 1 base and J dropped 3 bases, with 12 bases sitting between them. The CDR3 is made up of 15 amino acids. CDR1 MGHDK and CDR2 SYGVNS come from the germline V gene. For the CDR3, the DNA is TGTGCCAGCAGTGAATGGCGTGGTGGGGACACTGAAGCTTTCTTT. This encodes CASSEWRGGDTEAFF.

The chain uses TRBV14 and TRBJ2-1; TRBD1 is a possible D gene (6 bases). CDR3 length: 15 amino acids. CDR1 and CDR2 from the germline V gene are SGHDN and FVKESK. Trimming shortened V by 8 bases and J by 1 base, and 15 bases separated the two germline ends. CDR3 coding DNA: TGTGCCAGCTCCTCCACAGGGCCATCCTACAATGAGCAGTTCTTC. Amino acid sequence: CASSSTGPSYNEQFF.

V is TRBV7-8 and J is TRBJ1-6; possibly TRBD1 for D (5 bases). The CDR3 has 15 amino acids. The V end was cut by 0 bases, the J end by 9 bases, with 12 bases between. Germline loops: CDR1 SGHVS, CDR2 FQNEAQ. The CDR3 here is CASSLAMTGGSPLHF. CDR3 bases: TGTGCCAGCAGCTTAGCAATGACGGGGGGTTCACCCCTCCACTTT.

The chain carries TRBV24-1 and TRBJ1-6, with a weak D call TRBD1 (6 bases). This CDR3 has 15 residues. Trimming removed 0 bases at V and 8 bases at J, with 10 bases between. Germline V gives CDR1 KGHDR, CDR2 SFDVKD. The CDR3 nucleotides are TGTGCCACCAGTGATTTGCCAGGGGTTCATTCACCCCTCCACTTT. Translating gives CATSDLPGVHSPLHF.

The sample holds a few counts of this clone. The DNA of the CDR3 is TGTGCCAGCAGCTCACAGGGTGAGCAGTACTTC. Translation gives CASSSQGEQYF. The chain carries TRBV7-9 and TRBJ2-7; the D gene is possibly TRBD1 (6 bases). Germline V gene data show CDR1 as SEHNR and CDR2 as FQNEAQ (reference sequence). The CDR3 has 11 amino acids. Trimming pared 4 bases from V and 7 bases from J, leaving 8 bases between.

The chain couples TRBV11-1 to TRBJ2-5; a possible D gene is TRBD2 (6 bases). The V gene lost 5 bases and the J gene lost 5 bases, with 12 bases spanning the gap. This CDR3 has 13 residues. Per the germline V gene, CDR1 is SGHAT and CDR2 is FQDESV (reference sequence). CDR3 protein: CASSPQGGETQYF. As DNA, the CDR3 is TGTGCCAGCAGCCCCCAGGGAGGTGAGACCCAGTACTTC.

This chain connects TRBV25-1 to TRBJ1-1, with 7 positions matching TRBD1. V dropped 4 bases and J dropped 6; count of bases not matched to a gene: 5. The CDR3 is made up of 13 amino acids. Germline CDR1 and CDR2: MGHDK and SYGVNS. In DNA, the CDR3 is TGTGCCAGCAGTGGGGCGGGGACAGCTGAAGCTTTCTTT. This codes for CASSGAGTAEAFF.

CDR3 loop: CARSRQENNEQFF. CDR3 bases: TGTGCCAGAAGCCGACAGGAGAACAATGAGCAGTTCTTC. The rearrangement uses TRBV5-3 and TRBJ2-1, with a tentative D call TRBD1 (6 bases). TRBV5-3 is marked as an open reading frame, function uncertain. The V end lost 4 bases, the J end lost 5 bases, and 10 bases lay between the germline ends. The CDR3 consists of 13 residues.

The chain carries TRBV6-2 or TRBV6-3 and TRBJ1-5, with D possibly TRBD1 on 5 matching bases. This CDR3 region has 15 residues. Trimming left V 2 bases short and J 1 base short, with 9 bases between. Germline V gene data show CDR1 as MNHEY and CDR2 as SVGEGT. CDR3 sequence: CASSYQGLSNQPQHF. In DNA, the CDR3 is TGTGCCAGCAGTTACCAGGGTCTAAGCAATCAGCCCCAGCATTTT.

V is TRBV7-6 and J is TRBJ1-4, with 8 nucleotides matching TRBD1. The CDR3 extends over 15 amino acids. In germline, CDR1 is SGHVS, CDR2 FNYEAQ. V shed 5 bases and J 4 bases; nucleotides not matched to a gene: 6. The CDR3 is CASSPGDRFNEKLFF. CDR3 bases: TGTGCCAGCAGCCCAGGGGACAGGTTTAATGAAAAACTGTTTTTT.

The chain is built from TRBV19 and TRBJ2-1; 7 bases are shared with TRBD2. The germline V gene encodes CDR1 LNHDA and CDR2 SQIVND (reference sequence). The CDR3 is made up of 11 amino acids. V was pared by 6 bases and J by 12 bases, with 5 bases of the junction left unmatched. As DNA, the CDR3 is TGTGCCAGTAGCAGGGAGGGAGCGCAGTTCTTC. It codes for CASSREGAQFF.

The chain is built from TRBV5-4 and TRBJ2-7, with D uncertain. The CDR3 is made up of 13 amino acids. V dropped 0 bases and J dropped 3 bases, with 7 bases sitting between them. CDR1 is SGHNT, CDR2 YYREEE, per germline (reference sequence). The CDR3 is CASSLGEVYEQYF. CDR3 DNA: TGTGCCAGCAGCTTGGGAGAGGTCTACGAGCAGTACTTC.

Here the CDR3 DNA reads TGTGCCAGCCAGGAGGTTGGGGGCAATCAGCCCCAGCATTTT. Protein: CASQEVGGNQPQHF. The chain uses TRBV19 and TRBJ1-5; D not certain. The CDR3 sequence is 14 residues long. Per the germline V gene, CDR1 is LNHDA and CDR2 is SQIVND (reference sequence). V was pared by 9 bases and J by 2 bases, with 14 bases between.

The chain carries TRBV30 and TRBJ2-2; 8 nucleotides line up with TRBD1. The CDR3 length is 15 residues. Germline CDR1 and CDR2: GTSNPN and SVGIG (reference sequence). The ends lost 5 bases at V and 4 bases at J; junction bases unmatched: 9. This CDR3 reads CAWELAGGSTGELFF. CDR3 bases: TGTGCCTGGGAGTTGGCAGGGGGCAGCACCGGGGAGCTGTTTTTT.